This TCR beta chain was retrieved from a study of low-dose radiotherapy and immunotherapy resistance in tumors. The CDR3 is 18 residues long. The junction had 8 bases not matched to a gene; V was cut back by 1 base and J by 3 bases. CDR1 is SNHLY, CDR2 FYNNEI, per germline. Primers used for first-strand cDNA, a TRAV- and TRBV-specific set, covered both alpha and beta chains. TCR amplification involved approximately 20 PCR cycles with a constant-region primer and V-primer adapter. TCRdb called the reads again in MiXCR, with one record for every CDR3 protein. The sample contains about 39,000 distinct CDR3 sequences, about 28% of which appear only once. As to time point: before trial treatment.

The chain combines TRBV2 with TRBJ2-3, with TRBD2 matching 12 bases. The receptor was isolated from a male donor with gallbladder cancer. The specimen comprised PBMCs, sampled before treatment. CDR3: CASSEGASGRAWTDTQYF. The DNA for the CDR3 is TGTGCCAGCAGTGAAGGGGCTAGCGGGAGGGCCTGGACAGATACGCAGTATTTT.